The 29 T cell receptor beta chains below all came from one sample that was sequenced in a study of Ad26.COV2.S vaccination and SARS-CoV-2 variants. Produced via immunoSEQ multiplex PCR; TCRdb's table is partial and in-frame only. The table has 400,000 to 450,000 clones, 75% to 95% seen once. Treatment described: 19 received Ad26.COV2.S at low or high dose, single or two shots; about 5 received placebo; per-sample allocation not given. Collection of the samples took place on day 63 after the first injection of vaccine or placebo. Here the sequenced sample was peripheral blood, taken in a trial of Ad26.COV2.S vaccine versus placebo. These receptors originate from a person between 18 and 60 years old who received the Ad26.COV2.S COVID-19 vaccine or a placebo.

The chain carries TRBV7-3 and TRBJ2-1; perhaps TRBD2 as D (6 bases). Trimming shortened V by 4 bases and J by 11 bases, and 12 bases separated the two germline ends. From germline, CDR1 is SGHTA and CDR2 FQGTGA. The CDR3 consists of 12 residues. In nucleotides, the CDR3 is TGTGCCAGCAGCTCGCTTAGCGGCAAGCAGTTCTTC. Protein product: CASSSLSGKQFF.

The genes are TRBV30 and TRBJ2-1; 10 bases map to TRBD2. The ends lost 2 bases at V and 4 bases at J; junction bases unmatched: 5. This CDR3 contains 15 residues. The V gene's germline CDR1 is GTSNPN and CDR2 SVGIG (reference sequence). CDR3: CAWSPTSGNYNEQFF. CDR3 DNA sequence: TGTGCCTGGAGTCCCACTAGCGGGAATTACAATGAGCAGTTCTTC.

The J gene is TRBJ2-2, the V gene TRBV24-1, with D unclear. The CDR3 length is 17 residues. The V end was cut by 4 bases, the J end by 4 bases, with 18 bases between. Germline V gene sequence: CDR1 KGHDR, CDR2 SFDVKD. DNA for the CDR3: TGTGCCACCAGTGAAGAATTCGGGTTGATGGGCACCGGGGAGCTGTTTTTT. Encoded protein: CATSEEFGLMGTGELFF.

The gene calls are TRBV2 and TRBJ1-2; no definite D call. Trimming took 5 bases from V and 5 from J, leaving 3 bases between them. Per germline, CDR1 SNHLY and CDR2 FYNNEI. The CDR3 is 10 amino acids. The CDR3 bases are TGTGCCAGCAGTCAATATGGCTACACCTTC. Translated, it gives CASSQYGYTF.

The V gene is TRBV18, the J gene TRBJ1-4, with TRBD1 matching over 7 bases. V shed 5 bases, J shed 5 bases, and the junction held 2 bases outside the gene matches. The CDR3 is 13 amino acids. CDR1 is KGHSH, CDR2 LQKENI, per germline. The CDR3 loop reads CASSSGQNEKLFF. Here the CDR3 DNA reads TGTGCCAGCTCATCGGGACAGAATGAAAAACTGTTTTTT.

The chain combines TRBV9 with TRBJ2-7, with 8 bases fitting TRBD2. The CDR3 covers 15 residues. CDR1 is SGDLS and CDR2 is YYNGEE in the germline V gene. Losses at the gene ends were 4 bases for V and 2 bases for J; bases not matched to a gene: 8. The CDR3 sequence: CASSPRGVGAYEQYF. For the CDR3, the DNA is TGTGCCAGCAGCCCGCGGGGGGTGGGTGCCTACGAGCAGTACTTC.

This CDR3 reads CASSQGGGGETQYF. The CDR3 region has the DNA TGTGCCAGCTCACAGGGGGGGGGCGGAGAGACCCAGTACTTC. The chain carries TRBV18 and TRBJ2-5; tentative D call: TRBD2 (7 bases). The CDR3 has 14 amino acids. The ends were cut back, 4 bases at V and 4 bases at J, with 13 bases in the middle. Germline CDR1 is KGHSH and CDR2 is LQKENI.

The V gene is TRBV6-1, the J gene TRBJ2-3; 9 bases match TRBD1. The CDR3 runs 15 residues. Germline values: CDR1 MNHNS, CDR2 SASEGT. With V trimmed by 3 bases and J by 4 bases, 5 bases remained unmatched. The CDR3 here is CASSDARQGADTQYF. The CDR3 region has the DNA TGTGCCAGCAGTGATGCGAGACAGGGGGCAGATACGCAGTATTTT.

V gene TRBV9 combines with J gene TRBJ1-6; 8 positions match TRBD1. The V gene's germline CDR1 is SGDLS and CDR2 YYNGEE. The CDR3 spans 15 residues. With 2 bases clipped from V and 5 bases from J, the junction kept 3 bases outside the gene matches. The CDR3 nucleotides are TGTGCCAGCAGCGTCGGACAGGGAGATAATTCACCCCTCCACTTT. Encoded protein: CASSVGQGDNSPLHF.

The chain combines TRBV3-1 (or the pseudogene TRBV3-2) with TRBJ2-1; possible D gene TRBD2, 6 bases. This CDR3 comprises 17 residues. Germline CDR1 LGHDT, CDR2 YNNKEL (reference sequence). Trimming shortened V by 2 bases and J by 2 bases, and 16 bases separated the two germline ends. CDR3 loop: CASSQLGTPSPYNEQFF. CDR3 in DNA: TGTGCCAGCAGCCAACTCGGGACTCCTAGTCCCTACAATGAGCAGTTCTTC.

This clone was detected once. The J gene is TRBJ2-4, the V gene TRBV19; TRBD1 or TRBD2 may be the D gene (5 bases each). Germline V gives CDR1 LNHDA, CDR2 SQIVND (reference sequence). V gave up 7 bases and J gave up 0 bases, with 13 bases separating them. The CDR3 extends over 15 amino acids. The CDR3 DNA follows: TGTGCCAGTAAAGAGGGGCTTTCAGCCAAAAACATTCAGTACTTC. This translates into CASKEGLSAKNIQYF.

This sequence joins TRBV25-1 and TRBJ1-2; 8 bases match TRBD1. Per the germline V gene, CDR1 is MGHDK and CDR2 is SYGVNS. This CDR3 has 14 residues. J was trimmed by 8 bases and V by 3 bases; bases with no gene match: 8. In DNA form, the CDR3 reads TGTGCCAGCAGTGAGTCGACAGGGGTTTGGGGCTACACCTTC. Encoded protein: CASSESTGVWGYTF.

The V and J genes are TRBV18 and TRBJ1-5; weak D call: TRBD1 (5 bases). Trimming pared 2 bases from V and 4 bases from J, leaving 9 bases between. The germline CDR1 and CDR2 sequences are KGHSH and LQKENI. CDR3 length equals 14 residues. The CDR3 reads CASSPTGLNQPQHF. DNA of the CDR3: TGTGCCAGCTCACCAACAGGCCTGAATCAGCCCCAGCATTTT.

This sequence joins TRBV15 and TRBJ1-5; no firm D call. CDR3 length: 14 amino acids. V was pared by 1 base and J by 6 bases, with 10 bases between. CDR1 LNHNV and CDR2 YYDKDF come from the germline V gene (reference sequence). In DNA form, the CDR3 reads TGTGCCACCAGCAGAGTAGTCGAAGGTCAGCCCCAGCATTTT. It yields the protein CATSRVVEGQPQHF.

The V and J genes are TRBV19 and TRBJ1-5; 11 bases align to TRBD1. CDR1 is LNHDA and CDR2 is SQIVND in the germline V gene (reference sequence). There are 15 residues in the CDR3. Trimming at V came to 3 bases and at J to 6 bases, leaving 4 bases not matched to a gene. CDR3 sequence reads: CASSIRDRGSQPQHF. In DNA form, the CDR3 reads TGTGCCAGTAGTATCCGGGACAGGGGGTCTCAGCCCCAGCATTTT.

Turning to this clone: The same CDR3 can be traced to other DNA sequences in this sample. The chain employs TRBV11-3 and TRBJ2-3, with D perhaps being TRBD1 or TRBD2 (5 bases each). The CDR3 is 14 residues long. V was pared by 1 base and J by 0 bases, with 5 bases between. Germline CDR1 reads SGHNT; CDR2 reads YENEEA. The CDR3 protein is CASSLGGSTDTQYF. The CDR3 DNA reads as TGTGCCAGCAGCTTAGGGGGGAGCACAGATACGCAGTATTTT.

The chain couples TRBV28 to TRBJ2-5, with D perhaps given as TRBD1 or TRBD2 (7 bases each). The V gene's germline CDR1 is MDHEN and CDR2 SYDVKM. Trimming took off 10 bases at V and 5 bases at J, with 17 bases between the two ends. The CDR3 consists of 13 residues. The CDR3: CATNQGGVETQYF. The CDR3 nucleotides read TGTGCCACCAACCAGGGGGGGGTCGAGACCCAGTACTTC.

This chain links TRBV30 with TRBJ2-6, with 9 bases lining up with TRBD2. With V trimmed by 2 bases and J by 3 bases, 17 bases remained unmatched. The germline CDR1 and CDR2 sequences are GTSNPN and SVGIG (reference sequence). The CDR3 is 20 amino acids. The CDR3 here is CAWSSYRVGSGRYGANVLTF. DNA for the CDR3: TGTGCCTGGAGTTCCTATAGAGTGGGGAGCGGGAGGTATGGGGCCAACGTCCTGACTTTC.

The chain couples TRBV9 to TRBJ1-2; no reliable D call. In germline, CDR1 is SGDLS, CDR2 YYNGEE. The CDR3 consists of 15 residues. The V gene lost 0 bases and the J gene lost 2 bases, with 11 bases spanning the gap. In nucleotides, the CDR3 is TGTGCCAGCAGCGTAGCCCCGGGAGTAAACTATGGCTACACCTTC. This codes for CASSVAPGVNYGYTF.

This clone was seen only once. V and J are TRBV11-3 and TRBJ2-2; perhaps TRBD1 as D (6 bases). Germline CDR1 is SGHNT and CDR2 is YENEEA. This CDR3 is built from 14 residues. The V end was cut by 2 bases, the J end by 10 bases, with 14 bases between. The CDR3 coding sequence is TGTGCCAGCAGCTTAAGGCAGGGGAACGCGGAGCTGTTTTTT. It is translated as CASSLRQGNAELFF.

The CDR3 DNA follows: TGTGCCAGCAGTTTTAGGTTCCGCGGCAATTTAGGAACTGAAGCTTTCTTT. Its protein product is CASSFRFRGNLGTEAFF. The chain carries TRBV27 and TRBJ1-1; the D is unclear. V lost 3 bases and J 5 bases, leaving 22 bases between the germline ends. The CDR3 extends over 17 amino acids. Germline V gene sequence: CDR1 MNHEY, CDR2 SMNVEV (reference sequence).

In DNA, the CDR3 is TGTGCCAGCTCACCGGGACAGGGTGCCGAGCAGTACTTC. Protein: CASSPGQGAEQYF. The chain uses TRBV18 and TRBJ2-7, with 9 bases matching TRBD1. Germline V gives CDR1 KGHSH, CDR2 LQKENI. The CDR3 runs to 13 residues. The trim removed 3 bases at V and 6 bases at J, leaving 3 bases unmatched.

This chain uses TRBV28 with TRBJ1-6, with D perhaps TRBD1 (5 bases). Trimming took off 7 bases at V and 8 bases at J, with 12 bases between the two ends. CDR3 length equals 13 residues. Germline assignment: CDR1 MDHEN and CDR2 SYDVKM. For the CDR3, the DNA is TGTGCCAGCACTTTCCGAGGGGATTCACCCCTCCACTTT. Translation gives CASTFRGDSPLHF. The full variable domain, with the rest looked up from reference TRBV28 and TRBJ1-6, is DVKVTQSSRYLVKRTGEKVFLECVQDMDHENMFWYRQDPGLGLRLIYFSYDVKMKEKGDIPEGYSVSREKKERFSLILESASTNQTSMYLCASTFRGDSPLHFGNGTRLTVT.

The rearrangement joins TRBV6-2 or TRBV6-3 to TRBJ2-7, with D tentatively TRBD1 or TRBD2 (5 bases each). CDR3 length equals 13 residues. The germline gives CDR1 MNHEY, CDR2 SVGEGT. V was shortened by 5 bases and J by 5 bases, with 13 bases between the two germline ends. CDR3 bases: TGTGCCAGCAGTCGCAGGGTGGGGGACGAGCAGTACTTC. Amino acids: CASSRRVGDEQYF.

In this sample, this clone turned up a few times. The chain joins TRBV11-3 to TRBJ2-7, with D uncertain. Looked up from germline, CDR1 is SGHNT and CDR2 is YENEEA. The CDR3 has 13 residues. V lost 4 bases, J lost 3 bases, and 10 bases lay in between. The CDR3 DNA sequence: TGTGCCAGCAGCTATCCAGTGGGCTACGAGCAGTACTTC. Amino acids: CASSYPVGYEQYF.

CDR3 bases: TGTGCCAGCAGATCCACAGGGTACGAGCAGTACTTC. Translation: CASRSTGYEQYF. V usage is TRBV6-5 and J usage is TRBJ2-7, with D possibly matching TRBD1 (6 bases). There are 12 residues in the CDR3. Trimming took 6 bases from V and 4 from J, leaving 10 bases between them. Looked up from germline, CDR1 is MNHEY and CDR2 is SVGAGI.

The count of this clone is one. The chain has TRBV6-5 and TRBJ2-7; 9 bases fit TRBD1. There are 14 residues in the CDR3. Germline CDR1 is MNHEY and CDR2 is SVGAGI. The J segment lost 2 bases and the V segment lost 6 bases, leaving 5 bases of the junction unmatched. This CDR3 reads CASRDRGPPYEQYF. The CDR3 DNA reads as TGTGCCAGCAGGGACAGGGGACCGCCCTACGAGCAGTACTTC.

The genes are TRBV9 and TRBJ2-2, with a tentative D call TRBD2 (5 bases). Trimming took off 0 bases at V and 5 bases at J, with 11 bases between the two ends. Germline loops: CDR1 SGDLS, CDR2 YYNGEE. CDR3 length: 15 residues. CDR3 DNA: TGTGCCAGCAGCGTAGCCGGGATGGGGACCGGGGAGCTGTTTTTT. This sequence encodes CASSVAGMGTGELFF. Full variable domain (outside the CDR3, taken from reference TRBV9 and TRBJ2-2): DSGVTQTPKHLITATGQRVTLRCSPRSGDLSVYWYQQSLDQGLQFLIQYYNGEERAKGNILERFSAQQFPDLHSELNLSSLELGDSALYFCASSVAGMGTGELFFGEGSRLTVL.

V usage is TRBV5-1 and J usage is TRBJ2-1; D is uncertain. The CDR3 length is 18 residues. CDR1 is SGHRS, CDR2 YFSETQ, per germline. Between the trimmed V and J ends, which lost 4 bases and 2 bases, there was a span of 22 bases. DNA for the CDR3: TGCGCCAGCAGCCGTCTAGGGTTTAAAATCCTCCCCTACAATGAGCAGTTCTTC. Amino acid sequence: CASSRLGFKILPYNEQFF.